This T cell receptor (beta chain) was profiled in a study of cytomegalovirus exposure and HLA in healthy donors. A remark on this clone: As yet, its antigen is unknown.

The primer mix had 60 Vbeta and 13 Jbeta primers. Sequencing used immunoSEQ multiplex PCR; TCRdb keeps in-frame clones, though not all of them. The top ten hold roughly 14% of the sample, which has over 65,000 clones, around 75% seen once. In germline, CDR1 is MNHEY, CDR2 SVGAGI. This CDR3 spans 14 amino acids. V was pared by 6 bases and J by 3 bases, with 8 bases of the junction left unmatched. Study-wide results and caveats: A link between a missense DCLRE1C variant and TCR beta V- and J-gene trimming emerged from a later analysis. Within an earlier analysis, most TCR beta V segments proved productive either about 90% or about 30% of the time.

The sequenced sample consisted of PBMCs. The V call is TRBV6-5, the J call TRBJ2-7, with 7 bases matching TRBD1. This TCR was recovered from a woman aged 35 to 49 in good health and CMV-seropositive. CDR3 coding DNA: TGTGCCAGCAGAACTCCCAGGGGGAACTACGAGCAGTACTTC. Its translation is CASRTPRGNYEQYF.